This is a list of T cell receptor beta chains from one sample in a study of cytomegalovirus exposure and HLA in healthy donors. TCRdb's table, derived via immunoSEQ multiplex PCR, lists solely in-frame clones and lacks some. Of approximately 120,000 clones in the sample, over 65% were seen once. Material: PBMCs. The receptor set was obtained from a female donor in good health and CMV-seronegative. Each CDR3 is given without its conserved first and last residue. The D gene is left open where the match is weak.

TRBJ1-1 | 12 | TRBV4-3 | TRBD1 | ASSHATGGTEAF
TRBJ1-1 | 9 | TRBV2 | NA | ASSGDTEAF
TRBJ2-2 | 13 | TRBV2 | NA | ASRTLTGTAGELF
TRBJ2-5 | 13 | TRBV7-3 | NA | ASAFGGGPQETQY
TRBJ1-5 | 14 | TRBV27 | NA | ASSWEGRGSNQPQH
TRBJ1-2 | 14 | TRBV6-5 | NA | ASSYGGGRVYYGYT
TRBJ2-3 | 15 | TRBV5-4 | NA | ASSNPAHAGSTDTQY
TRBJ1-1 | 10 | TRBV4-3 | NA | ASSPDSIEAF
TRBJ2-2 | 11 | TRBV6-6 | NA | ASSFAGTGELF
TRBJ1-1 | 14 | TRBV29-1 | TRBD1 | SVEAPGQGHGGEAF
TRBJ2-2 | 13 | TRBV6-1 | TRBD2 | ASRGASGHYGELF
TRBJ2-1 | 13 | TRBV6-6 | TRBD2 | ASRISGGGRNEQF